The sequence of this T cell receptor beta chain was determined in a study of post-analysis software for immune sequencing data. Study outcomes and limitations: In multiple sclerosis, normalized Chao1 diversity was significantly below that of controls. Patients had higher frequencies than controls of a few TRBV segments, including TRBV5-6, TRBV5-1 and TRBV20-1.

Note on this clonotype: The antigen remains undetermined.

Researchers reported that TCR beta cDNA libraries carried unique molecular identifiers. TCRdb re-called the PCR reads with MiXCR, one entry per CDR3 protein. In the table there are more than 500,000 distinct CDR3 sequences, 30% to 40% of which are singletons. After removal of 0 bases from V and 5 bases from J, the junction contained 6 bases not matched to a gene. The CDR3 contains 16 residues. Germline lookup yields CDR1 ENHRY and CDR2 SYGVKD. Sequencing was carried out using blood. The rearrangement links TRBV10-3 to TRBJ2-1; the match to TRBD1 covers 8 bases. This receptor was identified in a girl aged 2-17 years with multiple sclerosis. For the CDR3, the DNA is TGTGCCATCAGTGAGTCGGGGGACAGGAGTAACAATGAGCAGTTCTTC. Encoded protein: CAISESGDRSNNEQFF.